This entry lists 22 T cell receptor beta chains sequenced from one sample in a study of T cells in Graves' hyperthyroidism and ophthalmopathy. The CDR3 regions of TCR beta were amplified from RNA transcripts. HTBI primers drove first-round RT-PCR of the TCR CDR3. MiXCR, run by TCRdb on the multiplex PCR reads, gives a single entry per CDR3 protein. The table lists roughly 500,000 distinct CDR3 sequences, approximately 16% of them singletons. Sequences were obtained from blood. All receptors derive from a woman aged 30 to 39 with Graves' ophthalmopathy.

The J gene is TRBJ2-7, the V gene TRBV6-5, with TRBD1 matching 7 bases. The junction had 9 bases not matched to a gene; V was cut back by 5 bases and J by 5 bases. CDR1 MNHEY and CDR2 SVGAGI come from the germline V gene. The CDR3 spans 14 residues. The CDR3 region is CASSNRGTFHEQYF. CDR3 DNA: TGTGCCAGCAGTAACAGGGGCACCTTCCACGAGCAGTACTTC.

This clonotype was seen a handful of times. V is TRBV6-1 and J is TRBJ2-1; TRBD2 agrees at 8 bases. This CDR3 comprises 16 residues. Germline V lookup: CDR1 MNHNS, CDR2 SASEGT. J lost 2 bases, V lost 5 bases, and 8 bases had no gene match. The CDR3 protein is CASSPRAGDAYNEQFF. The CDR3 DNA sequence: TGTGCCAGCAGTCCCCGAGCGGGAGATGCCTACAATGAGCAGTTCTTC.

Points on this clonotype: Possible read error: a much larger clone is one base away. This sequence joins TRBV20-1 and TRBJ2-6, with TRBD1 identical over 8 bases. The CDR3 covers 15 residues. CDR1 is DFQATT and CDR2 is SNEGSKA in the germline V gene (reference sequence). The V and J ends lost 2 bases and 6 bases, in that order; junction bases with no gene match: 6. The CDR3 region is CSARQGAPEANVLTF. In DNA, the CDR3 is TGCAGTGCTAGACAGGGGGCGCCAGAGGCCAACGTCCTGACTTTC.

The rearrangement joins TRBV5-5 to TRBJ1-2; no reliable D call. Looked up from germline, CDR1 is SGHKS and CDR2 is YYEKEE (reference sequence). V was trimmed by 0 bases and J by 1 base, leaving 7 bases between them. The CDR3 totals 14 residues. CDR3 amino acids: CASSLDTLNYGYTF. CDR3 nucleotide sequence: TGTGCCAGCAGCTTGGACACTCTTAACTATGGCTACACCTTC.

This clonotype came up many times. This chain connects TRBV12-3 or TRBV12-4 to TRBJ1-1; D uncertain. Deletions cut 3 bases from V and 1 base from J, with 6 bases between. The CDR3 length is 13 residues. The CDR3 DNA follows: TGTGCCAGCAGTTTGAAAAGGAACACTGAAGCTTTCTTT. Protein product: CASSLKRNTEAFF.

Notes on this clonotype: It may be a read error: a sequence one base away is much more abundant. The chain carries TRBV11-2 and TRBJ1-1; weak D call: TRBD1 (6 bases). The germline CDR1 and CDR2 sequences are SGHAT and FQNNGV. The CDR3 extends over 15 amino acids. V was trimmed by 4 bases and J by 6 bases, leaving 18 bases between them. DNA for the CDR3: TGTGCCAGCAGCTCTTGGAGGGGGTGGGGCGCTGAAGCTTTCTTT. It encodes CASSSWRGWGAEAFF.

This clonotype was detected many times. The rearrangement joins TRBV28 to TRBJ1-5; tentatively, D is TRBD1 (5 bases). The V end was cut by 4 bases, the J end by 8 bases, with 9 bases between. The length of the CDR3 is 12 residues. CDR1 is MDHEN and CDR2 is SYDVKM in the germline V gene. CDR3 coding DNA: TGTGCCAGCAGTTGGCAGGGCGAGCCCCAGCATTTT. This encodes CASSWQGEPQHF. Full variable domain (outside the CDR3, taken from reference TRBV28 and TRBJ1-5): DVKVTQSSRYLVKRTGEKVFLECVQDMDHENMFWYRQDPGLGLRLIYFSYDVKMKEKGDIPEGYSVSREKKERFSLILESASTNQTSMYLCASSWQGEPQHFGDGTRLSIL.

This chain uses TRBV12-3 or TRBV12-4 with TRBJ1-4, with D possibly matching TRBD1 (6 bases). The CDR3 runs to 16 residues. V lost 3 bases and J 2 bases, leaving 13 bases between the germline ends. The CDR3 sequence is CASSFQLGHTNEKLFF. CDR3 nucleotides: TGTGCCAGCAGTTTTCAGCTGGGACATACTAATGAAAAACTGTTTTTT.

This clonotype was observed a few times. The rearrangement uses TRBV9 and TRBJ1-1; tentatively, D is TRBD1 (5 bases). The CDR3 has 15 residues. Germline V gene data show CDR1 as SGDLS and CDR2 as YYNGEE. Trimming took off 1 base at V and 4 bases at J, with 14 bases between the two ends. The CDR3 nucleotides read TGTGCCAGCAGCGTATGGGGGGTAGCGGGCACTGAAGCTTTCTTT. It specifies CASSVWGVAGTEAFF.

Only a few counts were recorded for this clonotype. The V and J genes are TRBV28 and TRBJ2-7; 7 bases map to TRBD1. CDR1 and CDR2 from the germline V gene are MDHEN and SYDVKM. The J segment lost 2 bases and the V segment lost 1 base, leaving 5 bases of the junction unmatched. CDR3 size: 15 residues. The CDR3 loop is CASSLSAGGAYEQYF. CDR3 nucleotides: TGTGCCAGCAGTTTATCTGCAGGGGGAGCCTACGAGCAGTACTTC.

This chain connects TRBV28 to TRBJ2-4; D might be TRBD2 (5 bases). CDR1 is MDHEN and CDR2 is SYDVKM in the germline V gene. This CDR3 has 18 amino acids. Trimming stripped 0 bases from V and 10 bases from J, with 25 bases between. CDR3 nucleotide sequence: TGTGCCAGCAGTTTATGGTCCCTCCAGGCAGCTGGGGAGATGATTCAGTACTTC. It yields the protein CASSLWSLQAAGEMIQYF.

The rearrangement uses TRBV12-3 or TRBV12-4 and TRBJ1-1; TRBD1 aligns across 7 bases. The CDR3 sequence is 13 residues long. With V trimmed by 6 bases and J by 5 bases, 6 bases remained unmatched. The DNA for the CDR3 is TGTGCCAGCAGGGCAGGGGGACGGACTGAAGCTTTCTTT. It encodes CASRAGGRTEAFF.

This clonotype has ten or more counts. This sequence joins TRBV28 and TRBJ1-6, with D perhaps matching TRBD1 (6 bases). There are 15 residues in the CDR3. With 5 bases removed from V and 3 bases from J, the gap between germline ends came to 11 bases. Germline CDR1 reads MDHEN; CDR2 reads SYDVKM. In nucleotides, the CDR3 is TGTGCCAGCAGTGTAATGGACAGCTATAATTCACCCCTCCACTTT. This translates into CASSVMDSYNSPLHF.

In its sample, this clonotype was seen many times. The V call is TRBV6-2 or TRBV6-3, the J call TRBJ2-1, with unresolved D. Trimming removed 0 bases at V and 0 bases at J, with 6 bases between. Per germline, CDR1 MNHEY and CDR2 SVGEGT. This CDR3 comprises 15 residues. CDR3 DNA: TGTGCCAGCAGTTACTCGGTTAGCTCCTACAATGAGCAGTTCTTC. Amino acids: CASSYSVSSYNEQFF.

This clonotype occurred many times. The chain links TRBV20-1 to TRBJ2-1; D is undetermined. V gave up 5 bases and J gave up 0 bases, with 17 bases separating them. CDR3 length equals 16 residues. The germline CDR1 and CDR2 sequences are DFQATT and SNEGSKA (reference sequence). CDR3 nucleotides: TGCAGTGCTTCAGACCACTCTATAAGCTCCTACAATGAGCAGTTCTTC. As protein: CSASDHSISSYNEQFF.

This clonotype was recorded many times. This chain joins TRBV7-2 and TRBJ1-1; maybe TRBD1 (6 bases). Trimming stripped 5 bases from V and 0 bases from J, with 10 bases between. There are 14 residues in the CDR3. Per the germline V gene, CDR1 is SGHTA and CDR2 is FQGNSA. The CDR3 DNA follows: TGTGCCAGCAGCCAGGGGAGGCTGAACACTGAAGCTTTCTTT. The encoded protein is CASSQGRLNTEAFF. The full variable domain, completed using reference TRBV7-2 and TRBJ1-1, is GAGVSQSPSNKVTEKGKDVELRCDPISGHTALYWYRQSLGQGLEFLIYFQGNSAPDKSGLPSDRFSAERTGGSVSTLTIQRTQQEDSAVYLCASSQGRLNTEAFFGQGTRLTVV.

There are many counts of this clonotype. The V and J genes are TRBV6-1 and TRBJ2-1, with 7 bases fitting TRBD2. The CDR3 runs 14 residues. V lost 5 bases, J lost 8 bases, and 9 bases stayed unmatched. The germline V gene has CDR1 MNHNS and CDR2 SASEGT. Written as DNA, the CDR3 is TGTGCCAGCAGTACCTCGGGAGGTTATCATGAGCAGTTCTTC. Residues: CASSTSGGYHEQFF.

This clonotype was found many times. The gene calls are TRBV6-1 and TRBJ2-5, with 14 bases that match TRBD2. V shed 6 bases and J 5 bases; nucleotides not matched to a gene: 17. Germline CDR1 is MNHNS and CDR2 is SASEGT. The CDR3 has 19 residues. The CDR3 here is CASRVRQGSGLAGVETQYF. CDR3 in DNA: TGTGCCAGCAGAGTACGACAGGGTTCGGGACTAGCGGGAGTGGAGACCCAGTACTTC.

This clonotype was seen repeatedly, ten times or more. The chain employs TRBV2 and TRBJ2-3; D is perhaps TRBD1 (6 bases). The CDR3 is 16 residues long. Trimming shortened V by 3 bases and J by 2 bases, and 15 bases separated the two germline ends. The V gene's germline CDR1 is SNHLY and CDR2 FYNNEI. The CDR3 nucleotides are TGTGCCAGCAGTGAGGGGGCCGGATTGAACACAGATACGCAGTATTTT. It yields the protein CASSEGAGLNTDTQYF.

This clonotype was seen a handful of times. CDR3 DNA: TGTGCCAGCAGCTTGGACAGACTAGCGGGAGATTACGAGCAGTACTTC. Encoded protein: CASSLDRLAGDYEQYF. The rearrangement links TRBV5-6 to TRBJ2-7; 12 bases line up with TRBD2. CDR3 size: 16 residues. CDR1 SGHDT and CDR2 YYEEEE come from the germline V gene. The trim removed 0 bases at V and 4 bases at J, leaving 5 bases unmatched.

This clonotype was picked up many times. The rearrangement links TRBV28 to TRBJ2-7, with no clear D. The V gene's germline CDR1 is MDHEN and CDR2 SYDVKM. This CDR3 spans 13 amino acids. The V end was cut by 6 bases, the J end by 4 bases, with 13 bases between. The CDR3 here is CASSPGSDYEQYF. The CDR3 DNA reads TGTGCCAGCAGCCCCGGGTCGGATTACGAGCAGTACTTC.

This clonotype was counted a few times. The chain combines TRBV28 with TRBJ1-2, with D possibly matching TRBD1 (6 bases). The CDR3 length is 13 residues. The V and J ends lost 7 bases and 2 bases respectively, with 11 bases between them. Per germline, CDR1 MDHEN and CDR2 SYDVKM. Written as DNA, the CDR3 is TGTGCCAGCAACCGAGGGGGGAACTATGGCTACACCTTC. Its translation: CASNRGGNYGYTF.